Shown below are 9 T cell receptor beta chains from a single sample sequenced in a study of blood T cell repertoires in COVID-19. TCRdb keeps only in-frame clones here, not all; method: immunoSEQ multiplex PCR. The sample includes some 150,000 clones, roughly 89% of them seen just once. The sample was peripheral blood. The receptors derive from a woman in her sixties who had recovered from COVID-19.

This clone showed up just once. The rearrangement links TRBV3-1 (or the pseudogene TRBV3-2) to TRBJ2-7; 7 nucleotides align to TRBD1. In germline, CDR1 is LGHDT, CDR2 YNNKEL (reference sequence). The CDR3 is 16 amino acids. V was clipped by 5 bases and J by 0 bases; unmatched bases: 10. Written as DNA, the CDR3 is TGTGCCAGCAGCTACAGGGGTAGGGGGTACTCCTACGAGCAGTACTTC. Residues: CASSYRGRGYSYEQYF.

On this clone itself: This CDR3 is also generated by other DNA sequences in the sample. The V gene is TRBV29-1, the J gene TRBJ1-1; D is undetermined. There are 13 residues in the CDR3. V was shortened by 1 base and J by 5 bases, with 11 bases between the two germline ends. From germline, CDR1 is SQVTM and CDR2 ANQGSEA. CDR3 sequence (DNA): TGCAGCGTTGAAGGGCAGGAAGGTACTGAAGCTTTCTTT. It specifies CSVEGQEGTEAFF.

This sequence joins TRBV5-4 and TRBJ1-1; TRBD1 agrees at 8 bases. The CDR3 covers 14 residues. The V gene's germline CDR1 is SGHNT and CDR2 YYREEE (reference sequence). V shed 6 bases, J shed 4 bases, and the junction held 8 bases outside the gene matches. The CDR3 loop is CASILQGARTEAFF. The CDR3 DNA reads TGTGCCAGCATCCTCCAGGGGGCCCGCACTGAAGCTTTCTTT.

The chain carries TRBV27 and TRBJ2-1; D is undetermined. The CDR3 is made up of 10 amino acids. The germline CDR1 and CDR2 sequences are MNHEY and SMNVEV (reference sequence). Trimming removed 10 bases at V and 6 bases at J, with 7 bases between. This CDR3 reads CATLANEQFF. The DNA for the CDR3 is TGTGCCACCCTGGCCAATGAGCAGTTCTTC.

The gene calls are TRBV6-1 and TRBJ2-2, with D unresolved. The ends were cut back, 0 bases at V and 7 bases at J, with 6 bases in the middle. The CDR3 length is 13 residues. CDR1 and CDR2 (germline): MNHNS, SASEGT. The CDR3 loop reads CASSEASLGELFF. The CDR3 nucleotides are TGTGCCAGCAGTGAAGCGTCCCTCGGGGAGCTGTTTTTT.

The chain combines TRBV5-1 with TRBJ1-2; D perhaps matches TRBD1 (6 bases). In germline, CDR1 is SGHRS, CDR2 YFSETQ. The CDR3 totals 14 residues. Trimming cost V 4 bases and J 8 bases, with 18 bases left between them. Here the CDR3 DNA reads TGCGCCAGCAGCCAAAACGGGGGGCGCGAGGGCTACACCTTC. It codes for CASSQNGGREGYTF. Full variable domain (remainder filled in from reference TRBV5-1 and TRBJ1-2): KAGVTQTPRYLIKTRGQQVTLSCSPISGHRSVSWYQQTPGQGLQFLFEYFSETQRNKGNFPGRFSGRQFSNSRSEMNVSTLELGDSALYLCASSQNGGREGYTFGSGTRLTVV.

The rearrangement uses TRBV9 and TRBJ2-7, with 11 bases lining up with TRBD1. With V trimmed by 4 bases and J by 4 bases, 4 bases remained unmatched. The CDR3 has 14 amino acids. In germline, CDR1 is SGDLS, CDR2 YYNGEE. The DNA of the CDR3 is TGTGCCAGCAGCACCGGACAGGGGGCATACGAGCAGTACTTC. This encodes CASSTGQGAYEQYF.

This chain uses TRBV5-1 with TRBJ1-5, with 9 bases fitting TRBD1. Germline V lookup: CDR1 SGHRS, CDR2 YFSETQ. With V trimmed by 0 bases and J by 5 bases, 0 bases remained unmatched. The CDR3 sequence is 14 residues long. The CDR3 reads CASSLGTGDQPQHF. In DNA form, the CDR3 reads TGCGCCAGCAGCTTGGGGACAGGGGATCAGCCCCAGCATTTT.

CDR3 residues: CASSRDNINEKLFF. CDR3 bases: TGTGCCAGCAGCCGGGACAACATTAATGAAAAACTGTTTTTT. The chain uses TRBV2 and TRBJ1-4, with a tentative D call TRBD1 (6 bases). V was clipped by 6 bases and J by 4 bases, with 12 bases between them. Germline lookup yields CDR1 SNHLY and CDR2 FYNNEI. CDR3 length: 14 amino acids.